The 25 T cell receptor beta chains below come from one sample, sequenced in a study of OX40 agonist ivuxolimab in advanced cancers. The data were produced by immunoSEQ multiplex PCR, yet TCRdb's version contains in-frame clones alone and is incomplete. The sample yields under 40,000 clones, roughly 84% seen once. The starting material was CD4+ or CD8+ T cells sorted from blood, obtained in a trial of the OX40 agonist ivuxolimab. The source is an adult with an advanced solid tumor such as melanoma, head and neck, liver or kidney cancer.

This clone was detected only a few times. This chain uses TRBV29-1 with TRBJ2-5; 7 bases line up with TRBD2. The germline CDR1 and CDR2 sequences are SQVTM and ANQGSEA. With V trimmed by 6 bases and J by 0 bases, 10 bases remained unmatched. CDR3 size: 15 residues. CDR3 region: CSVAPSSGNQETQYF. The CDR3 nucleotides are TGCAGCGTGGCTCCGTCTAGCGGAAACCAAGAGACCCAGTACTTC. Looking up the rest from reference TRBV29-1 and TRBJ2-5 gives the full variable domain: SAVISQKPSRDICQRGTSLTIQCQVDSQVTMMFWYRQQPGQSLTLIATANQGSEATYESGFVIDKFPISRPNLTFSTLTVSNMSPEDSSIYLCSVAPSSGNQETQYFGPGTRLLVL.

J is TRBJ1-3 and V is TRBV6-1; D remains ambiguous. CDR1 and CDR2 from the germline V gene are MNHNS and SASEGT. Between the trimmed V and J ends, which lost 6 bases and 0 bases, there was a span of 9 bases. The CDR3 has 14 residues. This chain's CDR3 is CASSPNRSGNTIYF. DNA for the CDR3: TGTGCCAGCAGCCCCAATCGCTCTGGAAACACCATATATTTT.

J is TRBJ1-5 and V is TRBV9; D not resolved. The CDR3 has 14 amino acids. V was trimmed by 0 bases and J by 2 bases, leaving 6 bases between them. The germline gives CDR1 SGDLS, CDR2 YYNGEE. CDR3 coding DNA: TGTGCCAGCAGCGTAGAACCCGGCAATCAGCCCCAGCATTTT. Its translation is CASSVEPGNQPQHF.

J is TRBJ2-2 and V is TRBV27; 13 nucleotides agree with TRBD2. V shed 5 bases, J shed 4 bases, and the junction held 4 bases outside the gene matches. Per the germline V gene, CDR1 is MNHEY and CDR2 is SMNVEV (reference sequence). The CDR3 runs to 16 residues. CDR3 sequence (DNA): TGTGCCAGCAGTCTAAGACTAGCGGGAGGCACCGGGGAGCTGTTTTTT. This codes for CASSLRLAGGTGELFF.

The V call is TRBV19, the J call TRBJ2-7; no reliable D call. The length of the CDR3 is 14 residues. V dropped 3 bases and J dropped 0 bases, with 9 bases sitting between them. The germline CDR1 and CDR2 sequences are LNHDA and SQIVND (reference sequence). CDR3 residues: CASSIQRLSYEQYF. The CDR3, as DNA: TGTGCCAGTAGTATTCAGCGCCTCTCCTACGAGCAGTACTTC.

This clone was detected only a few times. The chain joins TRBV28 to TRBJ2-3; tentatively, D is TRBD1 (5 bases). Germline CDR1 reads MDHEN; CDR2 reads SYDVKM. The CDR3 extends over 14 amino acids. V gave up 6 bases and J gave up 1 base, with 11 bases separating them. The CDR3 loop is CASRYQTGTDTQYF. As DNA, the CDR3 is TGTGCCAGCAGGTATCAGACAGGCACAGATACGCAGTATTTT.

The chain carries TRBV6-6 and TRBJ2-7; 10 bases are shared with TRBD1. CDR1 and CDR2 (germline): MNHNY, SVGAGI (reference sequence). The J segment lost 1 base and the V segment lost 6 bases, leaving 3 bases of the junction unmatched. This CDR3 is built from 14 residues. The CDR3 is CASRRGQGSYEQYF. For the CDR3, the DNA is TGTGCCAGCAGACGGGGACAGGGGTCCTACGAGCAGTACTTC.

This clone appeared once. The chain couples TRBV30 to TRBJ1-3; D is undetermined. Germline CDR1 is GTSNPN and CDR2 is SVGIG (reference sequence). There are 15 residues in the CDR3. The germline V and J ends were trimmed by 3 bases and 0 bases, with 12 bases remaining between them. This chain's CDR3 is CAWRADPNSGNTIYF. The DNA for the CDR3 is TGTGCCTGGAGAGCGGACCCGAACTCTGGAAACACCATATATTTT.

V gene TRBV2 combines with J gene TRBJ2-2; D not certain. The CDR3 runs to 11 residues. Between the trimmed V and J ends, which lost 1 base and 7 bases, there was a span of 1 base. Per the germline V gene, CDR1 is SNHLY and CDR2 is FYNNEI. As DNA, the CDR3 is TGTGCCAGCAGTGAAGACGGGGAGCTGTTTTTT. Protein: CASSEDGELFF.

This clone was counted once. This sequence joins TRBV5-1 and TRBJ1-6, with 10 bases lining up with TRBD1. The V and J ends lost 3 bases and 9 bases, in that order; junction bases with no gene match: 6. Germline V CDR1 and CDR2: SGHRS, YFSETQ. This CDR3 spans 15 amino acids. The CDR3 spells CASSWGGQGSSPLHF. CDR3 DNA: TGCGCCAGCAGCTGGGGGGGACAGGGGTCTTCACCCCTCCACTTT.

The chain joins TRBV28 to TRBJ1-2; TRBD1 might be the D (6 bases). The germline gives CDR1 MDHEN, CDR2 SYDVKM. Trimming left V 5 bases short and J 2 bases short, with 9 bases between. CDR3 length: 13 amino acids. This chain's CDR3 is CASSQRGNYGYTF. The CDR3 DNA follows: TGTGCCAGCAGTCAGAGGGGGAACTATGGCTACACCTTC.

The rearrangement joins TRBV7-2 to TRBJ2-3, with TRBD2 matching 11 bases. The CDR3 is 15 amino acids. Germline values: CDR1 SGHTA, CDR2 FQGNSA. After removal of 4 bases from V and 6 bases from J, the junction contained 6 bases not matched to a gene. In DNA form, the CDR3 reads TGTGCCAGCAGCTATAGCGGGGGGGCTTCGGATACGCAGTATTTT. Translated, it gives CASSYSGGASDTQYF.

The chain uses TRBV7-9 and TRBJ1-3; 12 positions match TRBD1. Germline CDR1 reads SEHNR; CDR2 reads FQNEAQ (reference sequence). V dropped 7 bases and J dropped 3; count of bases not matched to a gene: 7. This CDR3 is 16 amino acids long. The CDR3 here is CASTPGTGGYGNTIYF. The CDR3 bases are TGTGCCAGCACCCCGGGGACAGGGGGCTATGGAAACACCATATATTTT.

This clone was seen a single time. The chain links TRBV6-1 to TRBJ1-2, with 9 bases lining up with TRBD1. The CDR3 loop spans 15 amino acids. Germline CDR1 and CDR2: MNHNS and SASEGT. Trimming at V came to 0 bases and at J to 7 bases, leaving 6 bases not matched to a gene. CDR3 in amino acids: CASSEAGGQGGGYTF. In DNA form, the CDR3 reads TGTGCCAGCAGTGAAGCCGGGGGACAGGGTGGTGGCTACACCTTC.

This chain uses TRBV18 with TRBJ2-5; 14 bases match TRBD2. Germline V gives CDR1 KGHSH, CDR2 LQKENI. J lost 4 bases, V lost 1 base, and 5 bases had no gene match. CDR3 length equals 17 residues. The CDR3 spells CASSPRGLAGGIETQYF. Written as DNA, the CDR3 is TGTGCCAGCTCACCACGTGGACTAGCGGGGGGCATAGAGACCCAGTACTTC.

This clone was observed once. The rearrangement links TRBV7-2 to TRBJ2-5, with D perhaps matching TRBD2 (5 bases). CDR3 length: 13 residues. Germline values: CDR1 SGHTA, CDR2 FQGNSA. Trimming cost V 2 bases and J 4 bases, with 8 bases left between them. This chain's CDR3 is CASSLLARETQYF. The CDR3 DNA follows: TGTGCCAGCAGCTTACTAGCTCGAGAGACCCAGTACTTC. Full variable domain (outside the CDR3, taken from reference TRBV7-2 and TRBJ2-5): GAGVSQSPSNKVTEKGKDVELRCDPISGHTALYWYRQSLGQGLEFLIYFQGNSAPDKSGLPSDRFSAERTGGSVSTLTIQRTQQEDSAVYLCASSLLARETQYFGPGTRLLVL.

The rearrangement links TRBV7-2 to TRBJ2-7; TRBD1 agrees at 7 bases. The germline V gene encodes CDR1 SGHTA and CDR2 FQGNSA. Unmatched junction bases numbered 6, after V lost 2 bases and J lost 2 bases. The CDR3 is made up of 15 amino acids. CDR3 protein: CASSLSGTAAYEQYF. The CDR3 nucleotides are TGTGCCAGCAGCTTATCCGGGACAGCAGCCTACGAGCAGTACTTC.

V gene TRBV7-3 combines with J gene TRBJ2-1, with D tentatively TRBD1 or TRBD2 (5 bases each). The CDR3 is 15 residues long. Trimming removed 1 base at V and 9 bases at J, with 16 bases between. Germline lookup yields CDR1 SGHTA and CDR2 FQGTGA. CDR3 coding DNA: TGTGCCAGCAGCTTAAGGGGGTTCACCGGAGTTGAGCAGTTCTTC. It yields the protein CASSLRGFTGVEQFF. Variable domain in full (rest from reference TRBV7-3 and TRBJ2-1): GAGVSQTPSNKVTEKGKYVELRCDPISGHTALYWYRQSLGQGPEFLIYFQGTGAADDSGLPNDRFFAVRPEGSVSTLKIQRTERGDSAVYLCASSLRGFTGVEQFFGPGTRLTVL.

V is TRBV5-1 and J is TRBJ1-1; the D gene is possibly TRBD1 (5 bases). Trimming left V 0 bases short and J 3 bases short, with 12 bases between. There are 15 residues in the CDR3. Germline loops: CDR1 SGHRS, CDR2 YFSETQ. CDR3 region: CASSLGVVGDTEAFF. DNA of the CDR3: TGCGCCAGCAGCTTGGGGGTTGTGGGGGACACTGAAGCTTTCTTT.

This clone was recorded a few times. V and J are TRBV9 and TRBJ2-3, with D perhaps TRBD2 (6 bases). The CDR3 totals 17 residues. V lost 0 bases and J 2 bases, leaving 16 bases between the germline ends. Looked up from germline, CDR1 is SGDLS and CDR2 is YYNGEE. The CDR3 region has the DNA TGTGCCAGCAGCGTAGCAGGACGTGCGGGGATCACAGATACGCAGTATTTT. Translation gives CASSVAGRAGITDTQYF.

The chain uses TRBV5-1 and TRBJ2-1, with TRBD1 matching over 8 bases. Germline V gives CDR1 SGHRS, CDR2 YFSETQ. The junction had 3 bases not matched to a gene; V was cut back by 4 bases and J by 6 bases. The CDR3 runs 13 residues. Here the CDR3 reads CASSPDRVNEQFF. DNA of the CDR3: TGCGCCAGCAGCCCGGACAGGGTCAATGAGCAGTTCTTC.

This clone was seen a single time. The CDR3 is CASSTYRRDTGELFF. CDR3 bases: TGTGCCAGTAGTACTTATAGGCGGGACACCGGGGAGCTGTTTTTT. This chain uses TRBV19 with TRBJ2-2; D possibly corresponds to TRBD2 (5 bases). The CDR3 runs to 15 residues. Per germline, CDR1 LNHDA and CDR2 SQIVND (reference sequence). V lost 4 bases and J lost 3, with 12 bases in between. The full variable domain, in which reference TRBV19 and TRBJ2-2 provide the parts outside the CDR3, is DGGITQSPKYLFRKEGQNVTLSCEQNLNHDAMYWYRQDPGQGLRLIYYSQIVNDFQKGDIAEGYSVSREKKESFPLTVTSAQKNPTAFYLCASSTYRRDTGELFFGEGSRLTVL.

The genes are TRBV9 and TRBJ2-2; D is unresolved. V lost 0 bases and J 0 bases, leaving 6 bases between the germline ends. Germline CDR1 is SGDLS and CDR2 is YYNGEE. The CDR3 length is 15 residues. The CDR3 region is CASSVGTANTGELFF. DNA for the CDR3: TGTGCCAGCAGCGTAGGGACGGCGAACACCGGGGAGCTGTTTTTT. Using reference TRBV9 and TRBJ2-2 for the parts outside the CDR3, the full variable domain is DSGVTQTPKHLITATGQRVTLRCSPRSGDLSVYWYQQSLDQGLQFLIQYYNGEERAKGNILERFSAQQFPDLHSELNLSSLELGDSALYFCASSVGTANTGELFFGEGSRLTVL.

The chain couples TRBV6-5 to TRBJ2-4; possibly TRBD2 for D (6 bases). Trimming took off 2 bases at V and 6 bases at J, with 8 bases between the two ends. This CDR3 is built from 13 residues. The germline V gene encodes CDR1 MNHEY and CDR2 SVGAGI. The CDR3 reads CASSYGGGNIQYF. CDR3 DNA sequence: TGTGCCAGCAGTTACGGGGGAGGAAACATTCAGTACTTC.

The rearrangement links TRBV11-1 to TRBJ2-7; D is ambiguous. The V end was cut by 6 bases, the J end by 5 bases, with 11 bases between. CDR1 is SGHAT and CDR2 is FQDESV in the germline V gene (reference sequence). There are 12 residues in the CDR3. The CDR3 DNA reads TGTGCCAGCAGTTTTGACCGTAACGAGCAGTACTTC. It specifies CASSFDRNEQYF.